The next 16 T cell receptor beta chains were all read from a single sample in a study of CD8+ T cells in alopecia areata. Treatment noted: oral pan-JAK inhibitor, 5-10 mg twice daily. Alopecia areata patients provided lesional scalp punch biopsies and peripheral blood. Reverse transcription of extracted RNA yielded cDNA, which provided the sequencing template. Method: immunoSEQ multiplex PCR; TCRdb's copy keeps in-frame clones and lacks some. This table holds 15,000 to 20,000 clones, over 50% found once. The source was skin, collected at week 4, from a patient treated with tofacitinib. The receptors stem from a human donor with alopecia areata.

This sequence joins TRBV5-1 and TRBJ1-1, with D maybe TRBD1 (6 bases). The germline V gene encodes CDR1 SGHRS and CDR2 YFSETQ. The CDR3 has 14 amino acids. V was cut by 0 bases and J by 3 bases, with 9 bases left in between. Here the CDR3 reads CASSLVRGDTEAFF. CDR3 nucleotides: TGCGCCAGCAGCTTGGTTAGGGGGGACACTGAAGCTTTCTTT. Full variable domain (remainder filled in from reference TRBV5-1 and TRBJ1-1): KAGVTQTPRYLIKTRGQQVTLSCSPISGHRSVSWYQQTPGQGLQFLFEYFSETQRNKGNFPGRFSGRQFSNSRSEMNVSTLELGDSALYLCASSLVRGDTEAFFGQGTRLTVV.

CDR3 amino acids: CASSLSIRGGEEQYF. CDR3 sequence (DNA): TGTGCCAGCAGCCTCTCAATCAGGGGAGGAGAGGAGCAGTACTTC. The J gene is TRBJ2-7, the V gene TRBV28; D is possibly TRBD1 or TRBD2 (6 bases each). Trimming left V 6 bases short and J 7 bases short, with 22 bases between. The germline gives CDR1 MDHEN, CDR2 SYDVKM. CDR3 length: 15 residues.

This clone was counted once. The V gene is TRBV7-2, the J gene TRBJ2-7; 9 positions agree with TRBD2. This CDR3 comprises 15 residues. The ends lost 5 bases at V and 2 bases at J; junction bases unmatched: 7. Per germline, CDR1 SGHTA and CDR2 FQGNSA. In DNA form, the CDR3 reads TGTGCCAGCAGCCAGGGGAGCGGGGGGCCCTACGAGCAGTACTTC. Protein product: CASSQGSGGPYEQYF.

The CDR3 region is CASSPSISRTYEQYF. In DNA, the CDR3 is TGTGCCAGCAGCCCCTCGATAAGTAGAACCTACGAGCAGTACTTC. The V gene is TRBV7-9, the J gene TRBJ2-7; no clear D. CDR3 length equals 15 residues. Trimming took 5 bases from V and 2 from J, leaving 16 bases between them. CDR1 is SEHNR, CDR2 FQNEAQ, per germline (reference sequence).

The genes are TRBV28 and TRBJ2-1; D remains ambiguous. Per germline, CDR1 MDHEN and CDR2 SYDVKM. The CDR3 is made up of 14 amino acids. The germline V and J ends were trimmed by 3 bases and 1 base, with 7 bases remaining between them. The CDR3 sequence: CASSFFSSYNEQFF. CDR3 nucleotides: TGTGCCAGCAGTTTCTTCTCATCCTACAATGAGCAGTTCTTC.

This clone was observed a few times. The chain is built from TRBV10-3 and TRBJ1-5; D remains unclear. V was clipped by 0 bases and J by 0 bases, with 6 bases between them. The CDR3 is made up of 15 amino acids. Germline V gene data show CDR1 as ENHRY and CDR2 as SYGVKD. CDR3 residues: CAISESPDSNQPQHF. CDR3 coding DNA: TGTGCCATCAGTGAGTCGCCAGATAGCAATCAGCCCCAGCATTTT.

This clone was counted between two and nine times. V and J are TRBV7-2 and TRBJ1-3; no clear D gene. The germline V gene encodes CDR1 SGHTA and CDR2 FQGNSA. V lost 0 bases, J lost 3 bases, and 3 bases lay in between. The CDR3 has 13 residues. CDR3 amino acids: CASSLAHGNTIYF. The CDR3 DNA reads as TGTGCCAGCAGCTTAGCCCATGGAAACACCATATATTTT.

The rearrangement uses TRBV10-3 and TRBJ2-5; D possibly corresponds to TRBD1 (7 bases). Trimming cost V 7 bases and J 2 bases, with 14 bases left between them. The CDR3 extends over 14 amino acids. Germline V gene data show CDR1 as ENHRY and CDR2 as SYGVKD. This chain's CDR3 is CAIKQGTQQETQYF. The CDR3 DNA sequence: TGTGCCATCAAACAGGGGACTCAACAAGAGACCCAGTACTTC.

The chain has TRBV6-5 and TRBJ1-1; D ambiguous. The CDR3 covers 14 residues. Germline CDR1 MNHEY, CDR2 SVGAGI. Trimming stripped 2 bases from V and 2 bases from J, with 9 bases between. CDR3 loop: CASSYHRENTEAFF. The DNA of the CDR3 is TGTGCCAGCAGTTACCACCGGGAAAACACTGAAGCTTTCTTT.

This clone was seen a few times. The chain couples TRBV25-1 to TRBJ1-2; TRBD1 might be the D (5 bases). Per germline, CDR1 MGHDK and CDR2 SYGVNS. This CDR3 region has 14 residues. V dropped 3 bases and J dropped 4 bases, with 12 bases sitting between them. This chain's CDR3 is CASSESGRGYGYTF. DNA for the CDR3: TGTGCCAGCAGTGAGTCAGGGAGAGGCTATGGCTACACCTTC.

This clone appeared a few times. The chain combines TRBV19 with TRBJ2-4, with D perhaps matching TRBD1 or TRBD2 (6 bases each). Between the trimmed V and J ends, which lost 4 bases and 3 bases, there was a span of 19 bases. Per the germline V gene, CDR1 is LNHDA and CDR2 is SQIVND (reference sequence). There are 17 residues in the CDR3. The chain's CDR3 is CASSTFRGHTGKNIQYF. The CDR3 region has the DNA TGTGCCAGTAGTACGTTCCGGGGGCATACGGGCAAAAACATTCAGTACTTC.

This sequence joins TRBV7-2 and TRBJ1-2; D ambiguous. Germline V gene sequence: CDR1 SGHTA, CDR2 FQGNSA. There are 16 residues in the CDR3. Trimming cost V 5 bases and J 6 bases, with 22 bases left between them. CDR3 in DNA: TGTGCCAGCAGCCCCCAGAACTTACAGATCAGGAATGGCTACACCTTC. Residues: CASSPQNLQIRNGYTF.

This clone was detected only a few times. The rearrangement uses TRBV19 and TRBJ2-6, with 7 bases fitting TRBD1. Germline CDR1 LNHDA, CDR2 SQIVND (reference sequence). This CDR3 comprises 15 residues. V was pared by 4 bases and J by 2 bases, with 2 bases of the junction left unmatched. DNA for the CDR3: TGTGCCAGTAGTACAACAGGGGCTGGGGCCAACGTCCTGACTTTC. It encodes CASSTTGAGANVLTF. The full variable domain, in which reference TRBV19 and TRBJ2-6 provide the parts outside the CDR3, is DGGITQSPKYLFRKEGQNVTLSCEQNLNHDAMYWYRQDPGQGLRLIYYSQIVNDFQKGDIAEGYSVSREKKESFPLTVTSAQKNPTAFYLCASSTTGAGANVLTFGAGSRLTVL.

The chain joins TRBV30 to TRBJ2-1; 7 bases map to TRBD1. The V gene's germline CDR1 is GTSNPN and CDR2 SVGIG (reference sequence). The CDR3 consists of 16 residues. The trim removed 3 bases at V and 9 bases at J, leaving 17 bases unmatched. The CDR3 DNA reads as TGTGCCTGGAGGGTGCAGCACAGGGGCGGAGTAAGTGAGCAGTTCTTC. It codes for CAWRVQHRGGVSEQFF. The entire variable domain, with the rest obtained from reference TRBV30 and TRBJ2-1, is as follows: SQTIHQWPATLVQPVGSPLSLECTVEGTSNPNLYWYRQAAGRGLQLLFYSVGIGQISSEVPQNLSASRPQDRQFILSSKKLLLSDSGFYLCAWRVQHRGGVSEQFFGPGTRLTVL.

This clone has a handful of counts. V is TRBV4-3 and J is TRBJ1-1; no clear D. The germline V and J ends were trimmed by 1 base and 3 bases, with 15 bases remaining between them. CDR3 length equals 16 residues. Germline V CDR1 and CDR2: LGHNA, YSLEER. The CDR3 DNA follows: TGCGCCAGCAGCCAAGTATATCCCGGTGAGGACACTGAAGCTTTCTTT. Its protein is CASSQVYPGEDTEAFF.

The chain employs TRBV7-9 and TRBJ1-6; 7 bases match TRBD1. The CDR3 spans 15 residues. Germline CDR1 reads SEHNR; CDR2 reads FQNEAQ (reference sequence). J lost 6 bases, V lost 5 bases, and 7 bases had no gene match. The CDR3 is CASSTGQETNSPLHF. The CDR3 DNA reads as TGTGCCAGCAGCACAGGACAGGAGACTAATTCACCCCTCCACTTT.